The clone carrying this T cell receptor (beta chain) was picked up many times. Antigen unknown. This entry comes from a study of CD8 T cells in ankylosing spondylitis. The study's findings and limits: The clones that were linked to disease were reported to be significantly enriched in matched synovial fluid samples from ankylosing spondylitis patients.

The CDR3 consists of 13 residues. Germline V CDR1 and CDR2: WSHSY, SAAADI. V was shortened by 6 bases and J by 0 bases, with 9 bases between the two germline ends. The authors made TCR beta libraries by quantitative 5'-RACE with molecular barcodes. One entry per CDR3 protein results from TCRdb running MiXCR on the 5' RACE reads. The top ten clones hold nearly 15% of a sample with about 160,000 distinct CDR3 sequences, under 55% of them seen once. This sequence originates from a male donor with ankylosing spondylitis. The specimen sequenced was synovial fluid, either unsorted or a sorted T cell fraction (not recorded which). The rearrangement uses TRBV10-2 and TRBJ2-7, with a tentative D call TRBD1 (6 bases). This CDR3 reads CASRTDSSYEQYF. The CDR3 DNA is TGCGCCAGCAGGACGGACAGCTCCTACGAGCAGTACTTC.